This T cell receptor (beta chain) was sequenced in a study of regulatory T cells in long-lasting Graves disease. The overall study: The criterion for persistent Graves' disease was over 5 years of antithyroid drugs with positive TSH receptor antibodies.

Study-wide results and limits: More public clonotypes were shared by persistent patients (around 2,800) than by new patients (approximately 1,000). Newly diagnosed patients had higher TCR diversity than persistent Graves' patients did.

Construction of the TCR beta libraries employed iRepertoire HTBI primers in conjunction with Arm-PCR of CDR3 regions. TCRdb fed the multiplex PCR reads into MiXCR, producing one record per CDR3 protein. The sample has around 400,000 distinct CDR3 sequences; about 20% are singletons. With respect to this clonotype: Its target is unknown.

The CDR3 is made up of 18 amino acids. Germline V gives CDR1 SGHRS, CDR2 YFSETQ. J gave up 1 base and V 0 bases, and 8 bases lay outside the gene matches. Time point described: persistent/refractory GD, antithyroid drugs over 5 years with positive TRAb. RNA from PBMCs was the source of the TCR library. The material was peripheral blood mononuclear cells (PBMCs), obtained when the disease was refractory, from a patient treated with antithyroid drugs. The J gene is TRBJ2-7, the V gene TRBV5-1, with 12 bases fitting TRBD2. The clonotype was recovered from a female donor with Graves disease. This chain's CDR3 is CASSLGTSGRTSSYEQYF. The CDR3 coding sequence is TGCGCCAGCAGCTTGGGCACTAGCGGGAGGACTTCGTCCTACGAGCAGTACTTC.